The text below deals with one TCR beta chain. The data derive from a study of T cells in Graves' hyperthyroidism and ophthalmopathy. This CDR3 contains 14 residues. V was cut by 6 bases and J by 0 bases, with 11 bases left in between. Germline CDR1 SEHNR, CDR2 FQNEAQ (reference sequence). Authors of the study amplified TCR beta CDR3 regions from RNA transcripts. The HTBI primer set was used in a first-round RT-PCR of the TCR CDR3. Each CDR3 protein gets one entry after TCRdb re-called the multiplex PCR reads with MiXCR. The profile shows under 250,000 distinct CDR3 sequences, less than 20% of them singletons.

What was sequenced was blood. The genes are TRBV7-9 and TRBJ1-1; no reliable D call. This TCR came from a woman aged 50 to 60 with Graves' hyperthyroidism. The CDR3, as DNA: TGTGCCAGCAGGCCAAGGGAATTGAACACTGAAGCTTTCTTT. This sequence encodes CASRPRELNTEAFF. Full variable domain (missing parts from reference TRBV7-9 and TRBJ1-1): DTGVSQNPRHKITKRGQNVTFRCDPISEHNRLYWYRQTLGQGPEFLTYFQNEAQLEKSRLLSDRFSAERPKGSFSTLEIQRTEQGDSAMYLCASRPRELNTEAFFGQGTRLTVV.